These 11 T cell receptor beta chains originate from one sample sequenced in a study of a mutant IDH1 vaccine in newly diagnosed glioma. The sample's time point: baseline, week 1 (first vaccination visit). Treatment here: pre-vaccination baseline after standard-of-care therapy. Sequencing used immunoSEQ multiplex PCR; TCRdb keeps in-frame clones, though not all of them. The data contain about 34,000 clones, about 80% of them singletons. The starting material was peripheral blood mononuclear cells (PBMCs), obtained from a glioma patient treated with radiotherapy, temozolomide or both. The receptors stem from a middle-aged man with glioma. Some clones in this sample may be carry-over from other donors' samples.

This CDR3 is CASSNSGTGENIQYF. The DNA for the CDR3 is TGCGCCAGCAGCAATTCCGGGACAGGGGAAAACATTCAGTACTTC. The gene calls are TRBV4-1 and TRBJ2-4, with TRBD1 matching 10 bases. The germline V gene encodes CDR1 MGHRA and CDR2 YSYEKL. This CDR3 is built from 15 residues. The J segment lost 5 bases and the V segment lost 5 bases, leaving 6 bases of the junction unmatched.

The chain uses TRBV28 and TRBJ2-7; 12 bases line up with TRBD1. The CDR3 spans 16 residues. Germline V gene lookup returns CDR1 MDHEN and CDR2 SYDVKM. J gave up 4 bases and V 3 bases, and 7 bases lay outside the gene matches. The CDR3 nucleotides read TGTGCCAGCAGTTTGGCACCGGGACAGGGGGCGTACGAGCAGTACTTC. This gives the protein CASSLAPGQGAYEQYF.

This sequence joins TRBV5-1 and TRBJ1-4, with D tentatively TRBD1 (6 bases). The germline V gene has CDR1 SGHRS and CDR2 YFSETQ. The CDR3 covers 14 residues. Trimming stripped 3 bases from V and 8 bases from J, with 14 bases between. The CDR3 reads CASSSYREGEKLFF. The CDR3 nucleotides read TGCGCCAGCAGCTCCTACAGGGAAGGCGAAAAACTGTTTTTT. Variable domain in full (rest from reference TRBV5-1 and TRBJ1-4): KAGVTQTPRYLIKTRGQQVTLSCSPISGHRSVSWYQQTPGQGLQFLFEYFSETQRNKGNFPGRFSGRQFSNSRSEMNVSTLELGDSALYLCASSSYREGEKLFFGSGTQLSVL.

V and J are TRBV2 and TRBJ1-6; D might be TRBD1 (6 bases). This CDR3 contains 14 residues. The germline V gene has CDR1 SNHLY and CDR2 FYNNEI. The ends were cut back, 7 bases at V and 8 bases at J, with 15 bases in the middle. The DNA of the CDR3 is TGTGCCAGCACCCCGGACGGGGGGCATTCACCCCTCCACTTT. Encoded protein: CASTPDGGHSPLHF.

The genes are TRBV15 and TRBJ1-4; D possibly corresponds to TRBD1 (6 bases). V was cut by 1 base and J by 8 bases, with 17 bases left in between. This CDR3 has 16 residues. Germline V gives CDR1 LNHNV, CDR2 YYDKDF (reference sequence). CDR3 nucleotides: TGTGCCACCAGCAGAGCAGATGAAACAGGGAGGGAAAAACTGTTTTTT. This encodes CATSRADETGREKLFF. Full variable domain (rest looked up from reference TRBV15 and TRBJ1-4): DAMVIQNPRYQVTQFGKPVTLSCSQTLNHNVMYWYQQKSSQAPKLLFHYYDKDFNNEADTPDNFQSRRPNTSFCFLDIRSPGLGDTAMYLCATSRADETGREKLFFGSGTQLSVL.

The chain recombines TRBV7-2 with TRBJ2-7; D is perhaps TRBD2 (6 bases). V gave up 5 bases and J gave up 0 bases, with 14 bases separating them. Germline V gene lookup returns CDR1 SGHTA and CDR2 FQGNSA. This CDR3 region has 15 residues. CDR3 residues: CASSPTTGDSYEQYF. The DNA of the CDR3 is TGTGCCAGCAGCCCCACAACGGGGGACTCCTACGAGCAGTACTTC.

This chain uses TRBV5-1 with TRBJ2-1, with TRBD2 matching 10 bases. With V trimmed by 4 bases and J by 9 bases, 10 bases remained unmatched. The CDR3 runs to 15 residues. Looked up from germline, CDR1 is SGHRS and CDR2 is YFSETQ. CDR3 protein: CASSHPSGSEREQFF. The CDR3 DNA reads TGCGCCAGCAGCCACCCTAGCGGGAGCGAGCGTGAGCAGTTCTTC.

The V and J genes are TRBV7-9 and TRBJ1-2; 12 bases agree with TRBD1. CDR1 and CDR2 from the germline V gene are SEHNR and FQNEAQ (reference sequence). Trimming cost V 5 bases and J 10 bases; bases outside gene matches: 8. The CDR3 is 14 amino acids. The CDR3, as DNA: TGTGCCAGCAGCATAGGGACAGGGGGCAGTGACTACACCTTC. Translated: CASSIGTGGSDYTF.

The table lists this clone with a count of one. CDR3 in amino acids: CASSPRDTGELFF. The CDR3 DNA reads as TGCGCCAGCAGTCCCAGGGACACCGGGGAGCTGTTTTTT. J is TRBJ2-2 and V is TRBV5-1, with D perhaps matching TRBD1 (5 bases). This CDR3 contains 13 residues. CDR1 is SGHRS, CDR2 YFSETQ, per germline. Trimming removed 5 bases from V and 3 bases from J, with 8 bases in between.

The V call is TRBV7-2, the J call TRBJ2-3; the D gene is possibly TRBD2 (7 bases). With 3 bases removed from V and 0 bases from J, the gap between germline ends came to 10 bases. Germline loops: CDR1 SGHTA, CDR2 FQGNSA. The CDR3 runs to 15 residues. As DNA, the CDR3 is TGTGCCAGCAGCTTCGGGGGGCTTAGCACAGATACGCAGTATTTT. The encoded protein is CASSFGGLSTDTQYF.

V and J are TRBV29-1 and TRBJ2-7; D is tentatively TRBD1 or TRBD2 (5 bases each). Germline CDR1 is SQVTM and CDR2 is ANQGSEA. The CDR3 length is 11 residues. V gave up 1 base and J gave up 5 bases, with 6 bases separating them. The CDR3 sequence is CSVEGGDEQYF. CDR3 in DNA: TGCAGCGTTGAAGGAGGGGACGAGCAGTACTTC.